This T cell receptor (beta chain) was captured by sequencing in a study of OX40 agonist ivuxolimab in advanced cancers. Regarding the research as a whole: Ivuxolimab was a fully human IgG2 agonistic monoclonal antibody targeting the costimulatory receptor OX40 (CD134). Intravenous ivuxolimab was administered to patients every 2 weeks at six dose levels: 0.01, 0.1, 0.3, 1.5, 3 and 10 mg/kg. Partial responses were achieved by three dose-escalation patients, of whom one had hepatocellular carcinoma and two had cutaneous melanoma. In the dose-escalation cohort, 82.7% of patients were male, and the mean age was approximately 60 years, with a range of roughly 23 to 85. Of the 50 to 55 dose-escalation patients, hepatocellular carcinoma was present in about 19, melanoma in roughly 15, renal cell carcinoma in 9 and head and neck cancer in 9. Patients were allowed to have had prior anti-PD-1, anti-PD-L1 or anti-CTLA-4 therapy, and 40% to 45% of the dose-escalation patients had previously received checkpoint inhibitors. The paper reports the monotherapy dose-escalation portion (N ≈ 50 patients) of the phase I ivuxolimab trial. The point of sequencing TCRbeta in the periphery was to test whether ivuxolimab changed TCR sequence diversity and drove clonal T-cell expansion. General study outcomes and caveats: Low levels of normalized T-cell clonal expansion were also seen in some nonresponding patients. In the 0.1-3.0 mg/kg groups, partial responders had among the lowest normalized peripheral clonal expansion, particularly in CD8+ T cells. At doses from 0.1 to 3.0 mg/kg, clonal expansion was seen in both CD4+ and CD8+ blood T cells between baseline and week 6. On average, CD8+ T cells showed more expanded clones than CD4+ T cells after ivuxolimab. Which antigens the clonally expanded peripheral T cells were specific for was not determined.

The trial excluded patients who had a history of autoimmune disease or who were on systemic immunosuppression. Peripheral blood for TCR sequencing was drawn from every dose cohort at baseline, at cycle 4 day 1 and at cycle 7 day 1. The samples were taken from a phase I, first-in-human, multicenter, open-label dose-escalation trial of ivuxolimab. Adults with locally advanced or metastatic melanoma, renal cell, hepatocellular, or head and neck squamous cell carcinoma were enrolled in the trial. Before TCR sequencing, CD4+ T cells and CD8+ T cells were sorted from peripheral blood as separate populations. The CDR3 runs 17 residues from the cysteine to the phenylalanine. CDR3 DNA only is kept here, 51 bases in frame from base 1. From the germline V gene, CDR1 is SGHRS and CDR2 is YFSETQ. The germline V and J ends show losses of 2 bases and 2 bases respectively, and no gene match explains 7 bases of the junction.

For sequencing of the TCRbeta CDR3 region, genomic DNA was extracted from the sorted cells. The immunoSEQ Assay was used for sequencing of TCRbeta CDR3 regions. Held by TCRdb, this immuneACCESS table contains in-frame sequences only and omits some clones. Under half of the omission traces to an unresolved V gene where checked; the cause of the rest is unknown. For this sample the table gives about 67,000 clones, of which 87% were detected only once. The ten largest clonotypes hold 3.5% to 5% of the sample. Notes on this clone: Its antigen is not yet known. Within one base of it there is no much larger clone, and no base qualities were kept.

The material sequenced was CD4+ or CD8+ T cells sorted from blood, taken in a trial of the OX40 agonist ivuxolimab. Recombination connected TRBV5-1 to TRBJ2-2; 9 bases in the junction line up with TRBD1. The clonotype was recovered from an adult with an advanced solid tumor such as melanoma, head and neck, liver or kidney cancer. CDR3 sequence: CASSFRGQGFNTGELFF. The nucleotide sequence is TGCGCCAGCAGCTTTCGGGGACAGGGATTTAACACCGGGGAGCTGTTTTTT.